This TCR beta chain is drawn from a study of T cell changes during pregnancy in multiple sclerosis. Germline CDR1 reads SGHTA; CDR2 reads FQGNSA. This CDR3 contains 14 residues. The V gene lost 1 base and the J gene lost 9 bases, with 15 bases spanning the gap. Here immunoSEQ multiplex PCR was the method, and the copy in TCRdb shows in-frame clones only, minus some. The table records 50,000 to 60,000 clones, about 87% of them present only once. J is TRBJ2-5 and V is TRBV7-2; maybe TRBD1 (7 bases). The source was CD4+ T cells from peripheral blood mononuclear cells, collected in the first trimester of pregnancy. This receptor was identified in a female donor with multiple sclerosis, enrolled in a pregnancy study. The CDR3 is CASSLDWARGAQYF. CDR3 nucleotide sequence: TGTGCCAGCAGCTTAGACTGGGCCAGGGGGGCCCAGTACTTC.